This T cell receptor beta chain was sequenced in a study of blood T cell repertoires in COVID-19. Across the study: COVID-19 samples, acute and convalescent, were from the United States, Italy and Spain.

This clone came up once. Other DNA sequences from this sample encode an identical CDR3 as well. Sequencing was performed with immunoSEQ multiplex PCR; in TCRdb, only in-frame clones are kept and a portion is missing. The sample shows nearly 200,000 clones, roughly 84% of them seen only once. The germline V gene has CDR1 SGHRS and CDR2 YFSETQ. With 0 bases removed from V and 3 bases from J, the gap between germline ends came to 10 bases. The CDR3 is made up of 14 amino acids. Ages ranged from roughly 18 to 100 years, with residence in more than 20 US areas. Participants' reported clinical history set cohort assignment.

The V and J genes are TRBV5-1 and TRBJ2-7, with D perhaps matching TRBD1 (6 bases). The specimen sequenced was PBMCs or T cells enriched from blood (not recorded which). The receptor was derived from a man aged 40-49 years who had recovered from COVID-19. CDR3 loop: CASSLDTGSYEQYF. The CDR3 DNA is TGCGCCAGCAGCTTGGACACAGGGAGCTACGAGCAGTACTTC.